This T cell receptor (beta chain) was obtained from a study of blood T cell repertoires in COVID-19. Between the trimmed V and J ends, which lost 4 bases and 1 base, there was a span of 8 bases. The CDR3 is made up of 13 amino acids. Germline V CDR1 and CDR2: SGHRS, YFSETQ. Method: immunoSEQ multiplex PCR; TCRdb's copy keeps in-frame clones and lacks some. The data show roughly 350,000 clones, around 90% seen once. The chain employs TRBV5-1 and TRBJ1-1; possibly TRBD1 for D (5 bases). The sequencing input was PBMCs or T cells enriched from blood (not recorded which). This clonotype was obtained from a woman aged 30 to 39 who had recovered from COVID-19. The CDR3 loop reads CASSQTANTEAFF. As DNA, the CDR3 is TGCGCCAGCAGCCAGACAGCGAACACTGAAGCTTTCTTT.